This entry features one T cell receptor (beta chain) sequence. Its antigen remains undetermined. The record has no base qualities; no much larger clone is one base away. From the cysteine up to the phenylalanine, the CDR3 has a length of 13 residues. The retained sequence is limited to the CDR3, 39 bases, with the frame set at the first base. V is reduced by 3 bases and J by 8 bases, leaving a spacing of 10 bases between them. The data belong to a study of T cell responses to AZD1222 COVID-19 vaccine (dated by TCRdb to the early 2020s). For the wider study: Because spike-specific TCR depth and breadth did not differ between the two schedules, AZD1222 recipients who got a second dose at roughly 4 weeks were pooled with those who got a second dose at roughly 12 weeks. TCR sequencing was performed for 230 to 250 trial participants, of whom around 210 were given two doses of AZD1222 and some 26 were given two doses of MenACWY control vaccine. Trial participants were enrolled by age into 18-55, 56-69 and 70-plus year subgroups, with roughly 160, 29 and 62 TCR-sequenced participants respectively. What the work shows at the level of the full study, not this receptor alone: Conclusions about previously exposed vaccinees were limited because only six AZD1222 recipients were SARS-CoV-2 seropositive at baseline. CD4 TCRs associated with the vaccine covered the entire spike protein, and the dominant responses were in regions 160-218 and 743-854. A significant rise in spike-specific TCR breadth and depth was observed after two AZD1222 doses relative to day 0 and relative to MenACWY recipients. In the small 56-69-year group, the increase in depth fell short of significance, most likely because of low power. Most participants were white British and females outnumbered males, and the authors suggested that clonal diversity may have been underestimated. Nearly half of unique spike-specific TCRs reportedly recognized epitopes outside regions mutated in the B.1.351 and B.1.1.7 variants. Because no day 14 peak-response samples were available, the repertoires could be characterized only after the peak T cell response.

The CDR3 regions of human TCRbeta chains were analyzed by immunosequencing. In the authors' own workflow: Repertoire TCRs were checked for matches against a reference library of SARS-CoV-2-specific TCRs that had been generated using the MIRA antigen-specificity platform. Breadth was defined as the fraction of unique TCRs that were SARS-CoV-2-associated, and depth was defined as the fraction of total T cells that were SARS-CoV-2-associated. Using the MIRA data, every spike-specific TCR was mapped to the spike region that the TCR reacted to and assigned to either a CD4 or a CD8 class. Log10-transformed breadth and depth values were compared by one-way ANOVA with Sidak's multiple comparisons tests. In TCRdb, the immuneACCESS table is reduced to in-frame sequences with V and J assigned. These tables do not hold every clone; where another copy was compared, an unresolved V gene accounts for under half, and the others remain unexplained. From that table come the V and J calls and clone size; the DNA was used to work out D and trimming. The sample has 80,000 or so clones on record, nearly 90% of them singletons. The ten biggest clones cover approximately 1.4% of the sample.

This sample's time point label indicates: baseline before first vaccination. Vaccinee samples were obtained from the UK trials COV001 and COV002, which included a single-blind randomized controlled phase 2/3 trial of AZD1222 (ChAdOx1 nCoV-19) in healthy adults. For TCRbeta chain sequencing, PBMC samples were collected from trial participants at day 0 and at day 28 after the second dose. This chain is built from TRBV12-3 or TRBV12-4 and TRBJ2-2, with no D gene named confidently. This sample comprised peripheral blood, obtained on day 0 of AZD1222 vaccination. The TCR comes from an adult in good health. The nucleotide sequence reads TGTGCCAGCAGTTTGTCCTCAGCGGGGGAGCTGTTTTTT. Its coded protein is CASSLSSAGELFF.